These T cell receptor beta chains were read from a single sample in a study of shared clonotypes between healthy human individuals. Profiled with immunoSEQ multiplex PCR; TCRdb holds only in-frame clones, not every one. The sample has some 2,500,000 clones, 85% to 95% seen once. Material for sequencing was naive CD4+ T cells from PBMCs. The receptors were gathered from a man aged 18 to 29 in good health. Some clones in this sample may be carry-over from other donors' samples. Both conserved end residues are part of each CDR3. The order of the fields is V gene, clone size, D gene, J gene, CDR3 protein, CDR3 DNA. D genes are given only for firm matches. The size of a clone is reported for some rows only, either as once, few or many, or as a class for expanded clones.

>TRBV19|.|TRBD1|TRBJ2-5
CASSPRQGGSQETQYF
TGTGCCAGTAGTCCGAGACAGGGGGGTTCGCAAGAGACCCAGTACTTC
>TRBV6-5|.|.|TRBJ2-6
CASSYNPPGANVLTF
TGTGCCAGCAGTTACAACCCACCTGGGGCCAACGTCCTGACTTTC
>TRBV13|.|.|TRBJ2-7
CASSLGDREAYEQYF
TGTGCCAGCAGCTTAGGCGACAGGGAGGCCTACGAGCAGTACTTC
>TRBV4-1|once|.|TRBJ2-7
CASRNLAGQLSYEQYF
TGCGCCAGCAGGAATCTGGCGGGACAGCTTTCCTACGAGCAGTACTTC
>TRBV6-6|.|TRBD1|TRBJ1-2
CASSSRQGKEEYGYTF
TGTGCCAGCAGTTCACGACAGGGGAAGGAGGAATATGGCTACACCTTC
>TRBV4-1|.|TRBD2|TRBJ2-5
CASSQEGAGGRETQYF
TGCGCCAGCAGCCAAGAAGGAGCCGGCGGGAGGGAGACCCAGTACTTC
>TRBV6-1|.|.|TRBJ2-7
CASSGPGLVGEQYF
TGTGCCAGCAGTGGCCCGGGGCTAGTGGGCGAGCAGTACTTC
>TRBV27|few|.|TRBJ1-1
CASSFDGNTEAFF
TGTGCCAGCAGTTTCGACGGGAACACTGAAGCTTTCTTT
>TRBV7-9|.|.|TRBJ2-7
CASSLAGSEPPRF
TGTGCCAGCAGCTTAGCGGGGTCTGAGCCACCCCGCTTC
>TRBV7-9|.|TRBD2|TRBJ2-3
CASSLTSGSRTDTQYF
TGTGCCAGCAGCCTTACTAGCGGGTCCCGCACAGATACGCAGTATTTT
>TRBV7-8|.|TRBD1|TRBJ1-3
CASSLTGANSGNTIYF
TGTGCCAGCAGCCTCACAGGGGCCAACTCTGGAAACACCATATATTTT
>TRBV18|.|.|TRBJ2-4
CASSPDSITTLAKNIQYF
TGTGCCAGCTCACCAGACAGTATTACTACCCTAGCCAAAAACATTCAGTACTTC
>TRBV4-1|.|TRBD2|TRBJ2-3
CASSQVGLARTDTQYF
TGCGCCAGCAGCCAAGTTGGACTAGCGCGCACAGATACGCAGTATTTT
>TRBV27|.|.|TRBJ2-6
CASSVQVAGANVLTF
TGTGCCAGCAGTGTACAGGTTGCCGGGGCCAACGTCCTGACTTTC
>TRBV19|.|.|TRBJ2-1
CASSIRTQVMQFF
TGTGCCAGTAGTATTAGGACCCAAGTGATGCAGTTCTTC
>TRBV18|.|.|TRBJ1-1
CASSPTGSMAFF
TGTGCCAGCTCACCCACAGGGTCGATGGCTTTCTTT
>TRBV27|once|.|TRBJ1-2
CASSSQGRTGHYGYTF
TGTGCCAGCAGTTCACAGGGAAGGACTGGACATTATGGCTACACCTTC
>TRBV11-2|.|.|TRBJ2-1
CASTVGAGTQFF
TGTGCCAGCACAGTCGGAGCAGGAACGCAGTTCTTC
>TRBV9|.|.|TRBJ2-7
CASSPTPRGQQYF
TGTGCCAGCAGCCCCACCCCCCGGGGACAGCAGTACTTC
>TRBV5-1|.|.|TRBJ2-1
CASSTFYEQFF
TGCGCCAGCAGCACGTTCTATGAGCAGTTCTTC
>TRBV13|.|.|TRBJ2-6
CASSLAGANVLTF
TGTGCCAGCAGCTTAGCTGGGGCCAACGTCCTGACTTTC
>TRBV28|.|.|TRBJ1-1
CAILGPTNTEAFF
TGTGCCATCTTGGGACCGACGAACACTGAAGCTTTCTTT
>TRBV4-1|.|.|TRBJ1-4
CASSPPRKGTNEKLFF
TGCGCCAGCAGCCCTCCGAGGAAAGGCACTAATGAAAAACTGTTTTTT
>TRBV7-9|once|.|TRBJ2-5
CASSGSDSKETQYF
TGTGCCAGCAGCGGGTCGGACAGTAAAGAGACCCAGTACTTC
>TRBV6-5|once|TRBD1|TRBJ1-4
CASSRQGLNEKLFF
TGTGCCAGCAGCCGACAGGGGTTGAATGAAAAACTGTTTTTT
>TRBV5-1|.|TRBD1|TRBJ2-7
CASSVGTALGEQYF
TGCGCCAGCAGCGTCGGGACAGCCCTGGGGGAGCAGTACTTC